This T cell receptor beta chain was sequenced during a study of cytomegalovirus exposure and HLA in healthy donors. Study details: Inside one of the first data releases sat 75 million to 100 million unique TCRs taken from HLA-typed donors. Genotyping of more than 300 donors showed that over 65% belonged to the Caucasian-associated ancestry cluster.

V shed 1 base and J shed 5 bases, with 6 bases lying between them. The CDR3 is 12 amino acids. The germline V gene has CDR1 SGHDT and CDR2 YYEEEE. Though probably carrying unrecorded immune exposures, donors were nominally healthy at sampling. This PCR relied on a set of 60 Vbeta primers and 13 Jbeta primers. The table came from immunoSEQ multiplex PCR; TCRdb's copy has only in-frame clones and leaves some out. The data show over 120,000 clones, with around 78% seen just once and 2% to 2.5% held by the top ten. Study observations and caveats: Most TCR sequences showed up rarely, but some public TCRs showed up in many donors.

This clone appeared once. Its antigen is as yet unknown. The source material was PBMCs. This TCR came from a young woman in good health and CMV-seropositive. The chain carries TRBV5-6 and TRBJ1-2; no firm D call. The CDR3 DNA reads as TGTGCCAGCAGCTTGAGAGGATATGGCTACACCTTC. Translating gives CASSLRGYGYTF.